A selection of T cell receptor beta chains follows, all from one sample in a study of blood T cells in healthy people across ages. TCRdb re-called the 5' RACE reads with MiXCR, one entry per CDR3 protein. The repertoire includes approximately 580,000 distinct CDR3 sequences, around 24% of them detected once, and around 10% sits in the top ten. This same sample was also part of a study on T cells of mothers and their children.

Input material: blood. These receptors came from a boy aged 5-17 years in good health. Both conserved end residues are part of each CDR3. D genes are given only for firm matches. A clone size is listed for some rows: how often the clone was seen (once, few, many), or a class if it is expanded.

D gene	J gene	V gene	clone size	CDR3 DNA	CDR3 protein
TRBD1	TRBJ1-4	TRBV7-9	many	TGTGCCAGCAGCTTAGGGGACAGGACTAATGAAAAACTGTTTTTT	CASSLGDRTNEKLFF
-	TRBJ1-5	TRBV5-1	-	TGCGCCAGCTGCCCAATCCTCAGGAGGCCGCAACAGCCCCAGCATTTT	CASCPILRRPQQPQHF
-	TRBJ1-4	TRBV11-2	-	TGTGCCAGCAGCTGGGGACTTAATGAAAAACTGTTTTTT	CASSWGLNEKLFF
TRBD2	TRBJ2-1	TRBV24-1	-	TGTGCCACCAGTGATGCCTCACTAGCGGGGGAGGCGAATGAGCAGTTCTTC	CATSDASLAGEANEQFF
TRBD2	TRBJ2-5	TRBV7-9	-	TGTGCCAGCAGCTTACCCAGCGGGGAAGAGACCCAGTACTTC	CASSLPSGEETQYF
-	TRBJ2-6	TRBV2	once	TGTGCCAGCAGTGAACAGCGGGCAGGGTTCCTCCTGACAGGGGCCAACGTCCTGACTTTC	CASSEQRAGFLLTGANVLTF
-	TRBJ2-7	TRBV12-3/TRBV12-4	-	TGTGCCAGCAGTTGGTTAGGCGAGCAGTACTTC	CASSWLGEQYF
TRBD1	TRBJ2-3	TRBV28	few	TGTGCCAGCAGCCGGGACAGGGGGCCAGAGCAGTACTTT	CASSRDRGPEQYF
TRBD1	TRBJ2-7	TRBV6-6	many	TGTGCCAGCAGGCTCCGGGACAGGGGCTACGAGCAGTACTTC	CASRLRDRGYEQYF
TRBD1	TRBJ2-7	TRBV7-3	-	TGTGCCAGCAGCTTAAACACAGACAGGGGCCACGAGCAGTACTTC	CASSLNTDRGHEQYF
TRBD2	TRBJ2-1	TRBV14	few	TGTGCCAGCAGCCAAGTGTTCGGACTAGCGGGAGGAGGCAATGAGCAGTTCTTC	CASSQVFGLAGGGNEQFF
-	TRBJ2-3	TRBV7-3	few	TGTGCCAGCAGCCTACTTGGCGGGATTACAGATACGCAGTATTTT	CASSLLGGITDTQYF
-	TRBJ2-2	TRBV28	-	TGTGCCAGCAGTTTCGTGACAGGCCGAGGGAGCACCGGGGAGCTGTTTTTT	CASSFVTGRGSTGELFF
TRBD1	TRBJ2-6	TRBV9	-	TGTGCCAGCAGCAGATCAAGGACAGGGGCTGGGGCCAACGTCCTGACTTTC	CASSRSRTGAGANVLTF
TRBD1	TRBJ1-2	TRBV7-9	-	TGTGCCAGCAGCTTAACAGGGACAGGGTCGGACTATGGCTACACCTTC	CASSLTGTGSDYGYTF
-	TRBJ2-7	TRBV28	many	TGTGCCAGCAGTGACAACTACGAGCAGTACTTC	CASSDNYEQYF
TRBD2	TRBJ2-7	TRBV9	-	TGTGCCAGCAGCACCACCGCGGGGGGTAGGTACGAGCAGTACTTC	CASSTTAGGRYEQYF
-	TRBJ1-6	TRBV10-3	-	TGTGCCATCAGTGAGGGACGTTCAGATTCACCCCTCCACTTT	CAISEGRSDSPLHF
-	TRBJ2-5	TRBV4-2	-	TGTGCCAGCAGCCAAGAGCTATCGAAGGAGACCCAGTACTTC	CASSQELSKETQYF
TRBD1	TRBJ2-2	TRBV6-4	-	TGTGCCACCGGACAGGGGGACACCGGGGGGCTGTTTTTT	CATGQGDTGGLFF
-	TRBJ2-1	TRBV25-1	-	TGTGCCAGCAGTGAAATGGTGACAAATTACAATGAGCAGTTCTTC	CASSEMVTNYNEQFF
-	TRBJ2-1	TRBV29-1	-	TGCAGCGCCGGACATAGGAATGAGCAGTTCTTC	CSAGHRNEQFF
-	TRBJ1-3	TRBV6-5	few	TGTGCCAGCAGTTACGGGGTTCAGGGGAGAAAGTTCGGAAACACCATATATTTT	CASSYGVQGRKFGNTIYF
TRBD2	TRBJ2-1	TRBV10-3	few	TGTGCCATCAGTGAGAACGATCCGGGACTAGCGGGAGGGCCATTCTACAATGAGCAGTTCTTC	CAISENDPGLAGGPFYNEQFF
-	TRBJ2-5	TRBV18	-	TGTGCCAGCTCACCAGGGGCAGCTATACAAGAGACCCAGTACTTC	CASSPGAAIQETQYF
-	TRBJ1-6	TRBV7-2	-	TGTGCCAGCAGCTTAGTGTATTCACCCCTCCACTTT	CASSLVYSPLHF
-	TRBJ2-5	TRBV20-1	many	TGCAGTGCTACCGGGACCACCCAAGAGACCCAGTACTTC	CSATGTTQETQYF
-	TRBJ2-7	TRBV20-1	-	TGCAGTGCTAGGACAGGAGGAAACTACGAGCAGTACTTC	CSARTGGNYEQYF
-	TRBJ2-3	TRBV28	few	TGTGCCAGCAGTTTGTCGGCCACAGATACGCAGTATTTT	CASSLSATDTQYF
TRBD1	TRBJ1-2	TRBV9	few	TGTGCCAGCAGCGTAGCTGGAGGGGGACAGCTAAACTATGGCTACACCTTC	CASSVAGGGQLNYGYTF
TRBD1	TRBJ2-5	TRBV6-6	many	TGTGCCAGCAGAGACAGGGGCGGCCAGTACTTC	CASRDRGGQYF
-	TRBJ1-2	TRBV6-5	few	TGTGCCAGCAGTCACGAGGGGTATGGCTACACCTTC	CASSHEGYGYTF
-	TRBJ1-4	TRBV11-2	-	TGTGCCAGCAGCTTAGGCACAGCTCCAACTAATGAAAAACTGTTTTTT	CASSLGTAPTNEKLFF
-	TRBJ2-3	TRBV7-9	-	TGTGCCAGCAGCCCCCGGGCAGGGGTGGATACGCAGTATTTT	CASSPRAGVDTQYF
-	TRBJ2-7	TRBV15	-	TGTGCCACCAGCAGAGACTTGACACGCCCCTCTGAAGAGCAGCACTTC	CATSRDLTRPSEEQHF
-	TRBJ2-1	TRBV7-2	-	TGTGCCAGCAGCTTTAACAACTACAATGAGCAGTTCTTC	CASSFNNYNEQFF
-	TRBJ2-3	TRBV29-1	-	TGCAGCGTATCACTACCCTTCACAGATACGCAGTATTTT	CSVSLPFTDTQYF
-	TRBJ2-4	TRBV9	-	TGTGCCAGCAGCGACCCACGAGGGTTAAACATTCAGTACTTC	CASSDPRGLNIQYF
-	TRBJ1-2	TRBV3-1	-	TGTGCCAGCAGCCAGGATGGTACAAGAGACGGCTACACCTTC	CASSQDGTRDGYTF
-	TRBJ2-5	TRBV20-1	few	TGCAGTGCTAGGCCCCGGGCTGAGCAGCTCTTC	CSARPRAEQLF
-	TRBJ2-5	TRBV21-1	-	TGTGCCAGCACCACAAAGGGGATTAGGGCGGAGACCCAGTACTTC	CASTTKGIRAETQYF
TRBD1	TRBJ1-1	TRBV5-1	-	TGCGCCAGCAGCTTGGGGACAGGGATCGGGAACACTGAAGCTTTCTTT	CASSLGTGIGNTEAFF
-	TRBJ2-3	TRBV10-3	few	TGTGCCATCAGCCTTACAGGGACCAGCACAGATACGCAGTATTTT	CAISLTGTSTDTQYF
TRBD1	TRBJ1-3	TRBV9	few	TGTGCCAGCAGCGCCTTGACAGGGGGTGGAAACACCATATATTTT	CASSALTGGGNTIYF
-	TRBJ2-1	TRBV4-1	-	TGCGCCAGCAGCCAAATTCCCGGGAGCTCCTACAATGAGCAGTTCTTC	CASSQIPGSSYNEQFF
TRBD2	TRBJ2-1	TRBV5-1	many	TGCGCCAGCAGCATTAGCGGGGTAGCCTACAATGAGCAGTTCTTC	CASSISGVAYNEQFF
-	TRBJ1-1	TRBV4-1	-	TGCGCCAGCAGCCATCCTACGTTGAACACTGAAGCTTTCTTT	CASSHPTLNTEAFF
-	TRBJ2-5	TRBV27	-	TGTGCCAGCAGTTTCCCGCCGGGGCGCTTGGAGACCCAGTACTTC	CASSFPPGRLETQYF
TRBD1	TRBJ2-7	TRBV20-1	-	TGCAGTGCTGACCGGGACAGGGTATACGAGCAGTACTTC	CSADRDRVYEQYF
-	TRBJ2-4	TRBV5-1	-	TGCGCCAGCAGCTCGGGAATCGAGGACGACATTCAGTACTTC	CASSSGIEDDIQYF
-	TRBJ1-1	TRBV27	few	TGTGCCAGCGGATCTATGACACCCTCGGGAGCTTTCTTT	CASGSMTPSGAFF
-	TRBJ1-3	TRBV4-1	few	TGCGCCAGCAGCCAGGGGCTCGCCAGGGGATCTGGAAACACCATATATTTT	CASSQGLARGSGNTIYF
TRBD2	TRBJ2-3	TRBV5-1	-	TGCGCCAGCAGCCACGGCAGAACTAGCGGATCCACAGATACGCAGTATTTT	CASSHGRTSGSTDTQYF
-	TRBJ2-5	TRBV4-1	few	TGCGCCAGCAGCCAAGATCCCGGAAGGCAAGAGACCCAGTACTTC	CASSQDPGRQETQYF
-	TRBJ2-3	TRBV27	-	TGTGCCAGCAGCCAAGAGGGGCGGCCAGATACGCAGTATTTT	CASSQEGRPDTQYF